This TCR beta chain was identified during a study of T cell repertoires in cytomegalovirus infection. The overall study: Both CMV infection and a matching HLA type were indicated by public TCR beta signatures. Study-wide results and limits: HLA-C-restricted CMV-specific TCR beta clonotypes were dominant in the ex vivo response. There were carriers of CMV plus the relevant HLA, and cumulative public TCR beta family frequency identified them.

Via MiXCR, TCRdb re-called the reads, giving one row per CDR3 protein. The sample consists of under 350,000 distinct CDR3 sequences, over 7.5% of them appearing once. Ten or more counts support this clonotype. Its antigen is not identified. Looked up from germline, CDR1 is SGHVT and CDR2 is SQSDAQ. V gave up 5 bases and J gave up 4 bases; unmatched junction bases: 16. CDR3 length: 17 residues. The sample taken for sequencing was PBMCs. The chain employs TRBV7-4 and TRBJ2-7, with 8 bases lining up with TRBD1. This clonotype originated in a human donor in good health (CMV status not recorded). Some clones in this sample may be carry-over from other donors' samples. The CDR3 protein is CASSATLASRGPYEQYF. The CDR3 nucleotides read TGTGCCAGCAGCGCGACGCTTGCTAGCAGGGGGCCTTACGAGCAGTACTTC. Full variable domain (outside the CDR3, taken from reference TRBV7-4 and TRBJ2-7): GAGVSQSPRYKVAKRGRDVALRCDSISGHVTLYWYRQTLGQGSEVLTYSQSDAQRDKSGRPSGRFSAERPERSVSTLKIQRTEQGDSAVYLCASSATLASRGPYEQYFGPGTRLTVT.